These 16 T cell receptor beta chains share one sample of origin, sequenced in a study of blood T cell repertoires in COVID-19. Some clones are missing from TCRdb's copy, which holds only in-frame ones; the method was immunoSEQ multiplex PCR. Of 190,000 or so clones in the sample, approximately 86% were seen once. Specimen: peripheral blood. The receptors shown here come from a man in his fifties or sixties with COVID-19, enrolled during active disease.

The chain joins TRBV6-5 to TRBJ1-5, with 11 nucleotides matching TRBD1. After removal of 6 bases from V and 7 bases from J, the junction contained 2 bases not matched to a gene. The germline V gene has CDR1 MNHEY and CDR2 SVGAGI. The length of the CDR3 is 13 residues. The CDR3 DNA reads TGTGCCAGCAGGGGACAGGGGGGCCAGCCCCAGCATTTT. Translated, it gives CASRGQGGQPQHF.

V gene TRBV28 combines with J gene TRBJ1-5, with 9 bases that match TRBD1. In germline, CDR1 is MDHEN, CDR2 SYDVKM. The CDR3 sequence is 15 residues long. Trimming removed 6 bases from V and 5 bases from J; junction bases left unmatched: 8. CDR3 coding DNA: TGTGCCAGCAGCCTAGGGGGACAGGGACATCAGCCCCAGCATTTT. Residues: CASSLGGQGHQPQHF.

As DNA, the CDR3 is TGTGCCAGCAGCCCGTCTACGGACAGGGCGGCTACCGGGGAGCTGTTTTTT. Encoded protein: CASSPSTDRAATGELFF. The rearrangement uses TRBV7-2 and TRBJ2-2, with 8 bases that match TRBD1. Germline assignment: CDR1 SGHTA and CDR2 FQGNSA. The J segment lost 5 bases and the V segment lost 5 bases, leaving 13 bases of the junction unmatched. The CDR3 has 17 amino acids.

This chain joins TRBV7-3 and TRBJ1-6; 8 nucleotides line up with TRBD1. The CDR3 runs 15 residues. The germline V gene encodes CDR1 SGHTA and CDR2 FQGTGA. V gave up 1 base and J gave up 7 bases; unmatched junction bases: 3. The CDR3, as DNA: TGTGCCAGCAGCTTAATAGGACAGGGAAATTCACCCCTCCACTTT. Encoded protein: CASSLIGQGNSPLHF.

This clone was seen only a few times. The J gene is TRBJ1-5, the V gene TRBV10-2; TRBD1 might be the D (5 bases). The V end lost 3 bases, the J end lost 4 bases, and 7 bases lay between the germline ends. This CDR3 spans 13 amino acids. Germline values: CDR1 WSHSY, CDR2 SAAADI. The CDR3, as DNA: TGCGCCAGCAGTGATAGGGGTAATCAGCCCCAGCATTTT. Its protein product is CASSDRGNQPQHF.

The chain is built from TRBV5-1 and TRBJ2-3; D is undetermined. This CDR3 is built from 14 residues. The germline V gene encodes CDR1 SGHRS and CDR2 YFSETQ. With 4 bases removed from V and 1 base from J, the gap between germline ends came to 10 bases. CDR3 DNA: TGCGCCAGCAGCGTGTCAAGCCGCACAGATACGCAGTATTTT. Protein: CASSVSSRTDTQYF.

The chain carries TRBV27 and TRBJ1-6; D gene ambiguous. The germline V gene encodes CDR1 MNHEY and CDR2 SMNVEV (reference sequence). The V and J ends lost 6 bases and 0 bases respectively, with 9 bases between them. This CDR3 has 15 amino acids. The DNA of the CDR3 is TGTGCCAGCAGGAGCCCAAGCTCCTATAATTCACCCCTCCACTTT. The encoded protein is CASRSPSSYNSPLHF.

The rearrangement joins TRBV7-9 to TRBJ1-6, with 9 positions matching TRBD1. V dropped 4 bases and J dropped 7; count of bases not matched to a gene: 5. The germline V gene encodes CDR1 SEHNR and CDR2 FQNEAQ (reference sequence). The CDR3 consists of 15 residues. The chain's CDR3 is CASSSRDRVNSPLHF. CDR3 sequence (DNA): TGTGCCAGCAGCTCCCGGGACAGGGTCAATTCACCCCTCCACTTT.

This clone was seen only a few times. The chain carries TRBV24-1 and TRBJ1-5, with unresolved D. The CDR3 runs 13 residues. Germline V gene sequence: CDR1 KGHDR, CDR2 SFDVKD. Trimming stripped 5 bases from V and 4 bases from J, with 8 bases between. CDR3 sequence: CATSAAQNQPQHF. DNA of the CDR3: TGTGCCACCAGTGCGGCACAGAATCAGCCCCAGCATTTT.

Only a few counts were recorded for this clone. V is TRBV19 and J is TRBJ1-2; tentatively, D is TRBD1 (6 bases). Germline CDR1 is LNHDA and CDR2 is SQIVND (reference sequence). The CDR3 has 14 amino acids. V was trimmed by 1 base and J by 3 bases, leaving 9 bases between them. CDR3 amino acids: CASSIGPGDYGYTF. The CDR3 DNA reads as TGTGCCAGTAGTATAGGTCCAGGGGACTATGGCTACACCTTC.

V usage is TRBV5-1 and J usage is TRBJ2-7; maybe TRBD1 (7 bases). The CDR3 is 14 residues long. Germline CDR1 and CDR2: SGHRS and YFSETQ. The V gene lost 1 base and the J gene lost 2 bases, with 10 bases spanning the gap. The CDR3 DNA reads as TGCGCCAGCAGCTTGACAGGGGAGGCCTACGAGCAGTACTTC. Translated, it gives CASSLTGEAYEQYF.

The genes are TRBV19 and TRBJ2-3, with a weak D call TRBD1 (6 bases). CDR3 length equals 13 residues. The germline CDR1 and CDR2 sequences are LNHDA and SQIVND (reference sequence). V was shortened by 4 bases and J by 1 base, with 6 bases between the two germline ends. The CDR3 sequence is CASSRTGTDTQYF. The CDR3 DNA follows: TGTGCCAGTAGTAGGACAGGCACAGATACGCAGTATTTT.

The table lists this clone with a few counts. The chain recombines TRBV29-1 with TRBJ1-2; 11 bases are a match to TRBD1. The CDR3 has 14 amino acids. The germline V gene encodes CDR1 SQVTM and CDR2 ANQGSEA. V was clipped by 6 bases and J by 3 bases; unmatched bases: 6. The CDR3 DNA follows: TGCAGCGTGGTCCCGGGACAGGGGGACTATGGCTACACCTTC. It translates to CSVVPGQGDYGYTF.

The chain uses TRBV7-8 and TRBJ2-5; D remains ambiguous. V lost 3 bases and J lost 1, with 6 bases in between. In germline, CDR1 is SGHVS, CDR2 FQNEAQ. There are 13 residues in the CDR3. The CDR3, as DNA: TGTGCCAGCAGCTTCCACTTCCAAGAGACCCAGTACTTC. Translation: CASSFHFQETQYF. The full variable domain, in which reference TRBV7-8 and TRBJ2-5 provide the parts outside the CDR3, is GAGVSQSPRYKVAKRGQDVALRCDPISGHVSLFWYQQALGQGPEFLTYFQNEAQLDKSGLPSDRFFAERPEGSVSTLKIQRTQQEDSAVYLCASSFHFQETQYFGPGTRLLVL.

The chain recombines TRBV27 with TRBJ1-3; no clear D gene. The CDR3 has 15 residues. With 2 bases removed from V and 0 bases from J, the gap between germline ends came to 8 bases. The germline V gene has CDR1 MNHEY and CDR2 SMNVEV (reference sequence). CDR3 in amino acids: CASSLTSGSGNTIYF. CDR3 sequence (DNA): TGTGCCAGCAGTTTAACGTCAGGCTCTGGAAACACCATATATTTT.

This clone was counted a single time. The gene calls are TRBV5-1 and TRBJ2-5, with D maybe TRBD2 (6 bases). The germline gives CDR1 SGHRS, CDR2 YFSETQ. The CDR3 has 13 amino acids. V was shortened by 0 bases and J by 5 bases, with 8 bases between the two germline ends. CDR3 nucleotide sequence: TGCGCCAGCAGCTTGGCGCTAGCGGAGACCCAGTACTTC. Translated, it gives CASSLALAETQYF.